This T cell receptor beta chain was profiled in a study of CD8+CD57+ T cells in acquired aplastic anemia. Study-wide findings and caveats: Sharing between patients and controls was observed for 25 to 30 CD8+ CDR3 sequences. With respect to CD8+ Simpson's diversity, patients and controls did not differ significantly.

Comment on this clonotype: Its antigen remains unknown.

This CDR3 is built from 14 residues. Unmatched junction bases numbered 5, after V lost 6 bases and J lost 3 bases. Germline assignment: CDR1 MNHEY and CDR2 SMNVEV (reference sequence). CD8+CD57+ cell expansion, shown by flow cytometry, had occurred in the patients selected for sequencing. Severe acquired aplastic anemia was diagnosed in all patients. At blood sampling, none of the patients had yet received therapy. Genomic DNA was employed as the template in profiling TCR beta VDJ and CDR3. TCRdb reanalysed the reads using MiXCR and keeps one entry per CDR3 protein. The data show around 150,000 distinct CDR3 sequences, with 40% to 50% seen just once and around 3% held by the top ten.

Sequencing was performed on sorted CD4+, CD8+, or CD8+CD57+ T cells (not recorded which) from PBMCs. This clonotype was obtained from a human donor with aplastic anemia. The chain uses TRBV27 and TRBJ1-2, with 9 bases aligning to TRBD1. The CDR3 is CASSLRDRDYGYTF. CDR3 DNA sequence: TGTGCCAGCAGCCTCCGGGACAGGGACTATGGCTACACCTTC.